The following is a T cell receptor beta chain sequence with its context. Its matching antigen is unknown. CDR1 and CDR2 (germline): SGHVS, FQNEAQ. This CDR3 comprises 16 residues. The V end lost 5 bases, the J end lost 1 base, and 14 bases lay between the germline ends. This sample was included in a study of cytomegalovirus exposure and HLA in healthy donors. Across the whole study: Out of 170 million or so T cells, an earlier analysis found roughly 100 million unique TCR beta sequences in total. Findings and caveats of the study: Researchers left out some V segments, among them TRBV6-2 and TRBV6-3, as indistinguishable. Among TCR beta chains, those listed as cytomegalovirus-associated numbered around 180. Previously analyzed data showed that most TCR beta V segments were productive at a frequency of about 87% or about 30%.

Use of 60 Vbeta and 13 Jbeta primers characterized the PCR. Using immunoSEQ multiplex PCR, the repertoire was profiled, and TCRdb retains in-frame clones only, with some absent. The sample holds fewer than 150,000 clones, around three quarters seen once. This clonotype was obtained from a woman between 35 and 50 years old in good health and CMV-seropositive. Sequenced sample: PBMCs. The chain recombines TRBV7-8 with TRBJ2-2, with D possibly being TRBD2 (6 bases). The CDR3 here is CASSPRPGLNTGELFF. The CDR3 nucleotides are TGTGCCAGCAGCCCACGCCCGGGACTGAACACCGGGGAGCTGTTTTTT.